The source of this T cell receptor beta chain is a study of regulatory T cells in long-lasting Graves disease. Study-wide results and caveats: Patients with persistent Graves' had lower TCR diversity than newly diagnosed patients.

Documented time point: newly diagnosed GD, antithyroid drugs for less than 3 months. Extracted RNA from PBMCs served as the source of the TCR library. This clonotype was counted between two and nine times. Its antigen remains unknown. The V end lost 0 bases, the J end lost 6 bases, and 21 bases lay between the germline ends. Germline CDR1 LNHDA, CDR2 SQIVND (reference sequence). The CDR3 contains 18 residues. Building of the TCR beta libraries involved iRepertoire HTBI primers and Arm-PCR of CDR3 regions. TCRdb ran MiXCR on the multiplex PCR reads and lists one entry per CDR3 protein. The table shows about 530,000 distinct CDR3 sequences, with more than 15% occurring only once. These same records also appear under a second study, on T cells in Graves' hyperthyroidism and ophthalmopathy. As reported in that work: In the analysis, a 13 V-J model separated ophthalmopathy from stable hyperthyroidism.

The sample was peripheral blood mononuclear cells (PBMCs), taken at new diagnosis, from a patient treated with antithyroid drugs. The chain uses TRBV19 and TRBJ1-5, with D perhaps matching TRBD1 (5 bases). The clonotype was recovered from a woman aged 35-65 years with Graves disease. CDR3 loop: CASSIDRGSRSGVQPQHF. Written as DNA, the CDR3 is TGTGCCAGTAGTATAGATCGAGGCTCACGGTCGGGGGTTCAGCCCCAGCATTTT. The entire variable domain, with the rest obtained from reference TRBV19 and TRBJ1-5, is as follows: DGGITQSPKYLFRKEGQNVTLSCEQNLNHDAMYWYRQDPGQGLRLIYYSQIVNDFQKGDIAEGYSVSREKKESFPLTVTSAQKNPTAFYLCASSIDRGSRSGVQPQHFGDGTRLSIL.